This TCR beta chain originates from a study of T cell responses to AZD1222 COVID-19 vaccine (dated by TCRdb to the early 2020s). For the wider study: AZD1222 recipients whose second dose came at about 4 weeks and those whose second dose came at about 12 weeks were combined into one group, since spike-specific TCR depth and breadth did not differ between the two schedules. A total of about 240 trial participants underwent TCR sequencing, of whom about 210 received two doses of AZD1222 and some 25 received two doses of the MenACWY control vaccine. Enrollment into the trials was organized by age into subgroups of 18-55, 56-69 and 70-plus years, and those subgroups contained roughly 150, 30 and 60 TCR-sequenced participants, respectively. General findings and caveats noted by the study authors: Participants were mostly white British and included more females than males, and it was suggested by the authors that clonal diversity may have been underestimated. CD4 TCRs associated with the vaccine covered the entire spike protein, and the dominant responses were in regions 160-218 and 743-854. After two AZD1222 doses, spike-specific TCR breadth and depth were significantly higher than at day 0 and than in MenACWY recipients. Nearly half of unique spike-specific TCRs reportedly recognized epitopes outside regions mutated in the B.1.351 and B.1.1.7 variants. Conclusions about previously exposed vaccinees were limited because only a handful of AZD1222 recipients were SARS-CoV-2 seropositive at baseline. In the small 56-69-year group, the increase in depth fell short of significance, most likely because of low power. No day 14 peak-response samples were available, so repertoires were characterized only after the peak T cell response.

About this clone itself: The target of this receptor is not known. Qualities for individual bases were not recorded, and no much larger clone is one base off.

For CDR1 and CDR2, the germline V gene lists SQVTM and ANQGSEA. The CDR3 runs 16 residues from the cysteine to the phenylalanine. The retained sequence is limited to the CDR3, 48 bases, with the frame set at the first base. V is pared back by 4 bases and J by 0 bases, with 13 bases lying between the germline termini. The CDR3 regions of human TCRbeta chains were analyzed by immunosequencing. The authors processed their data as follows. TCRs in the repertoires were matched against a reference library of SARS-CoV-2-specific TCRs that had been generated with the MIRA antigen-specificity platform. Breadth meant the fraction of unique TCRs that were SARS-CoV-2-associated, whereas depth meant the fraction of total T cells that were SARS-CoV-2-associated. Using the MIRA data, each spike-specific TCR was mapped to the spike region that the TCR reacts to and placed in a CD4 or CD8 class. Log10-transformed breadth and depth values were compared by one-way ANOVA with Sidak's multiple comparisons tests. TCRdb took this table from immuneACCESS and kept in-frame rearrangements with V and J called. Such tables lack part of the clones; where checked against another copy, unresolved V genes explain under half of the gap, and the rest is unexplained. D and trimming were read from the DNA, whereas the V and J calls and clone size are those reported in that table. Recorded for this sample are 100,000 or so clones; about 87% of them occurred a single time. Clones ranked in the top ten supply about 1.8% of the sample.

What this sample's time point label stands for: baseline before first vaccination. Vaccinee samples were obtained from the UK trials COV001 and COV002, which included a single-blind randomized controlled phase 2/3 trial of AZD1222 (ChAdOx1 nCoV-19) in healthy adults. For TCRbeta chain sequencing, PBMC samples from trial participants were taken at day 0 and at day 28 after the second dose. The sample was peripheral blood, taken on day 0 of AZD1222 vaccination. The sequence was collected from an adult in good health. The chain couples TRBV29-1 to TRBJ2-6, with TRBD1 perhaps the D gene, on 5 matching bases. The CDR3 is CSVGAVGLSGANVLTF. In nucleotide form, the sequence is TGCAGCGTTGGGGCAGTGGGGCTCTCTGGGGCCAACGTCCTGACTTTC.